This T cell receptor beta chain was observed in a study of blood T cells in healthy people across ages. With 3 bases removed from V and 5 bases from J, the gap between germline ends came to 12 bases. The germline CDR1 and CDR2 sequences are SGDLS and YYNGEE. The CDR3 covers 14 residues. With a J-beta primer mix and a sample-barcoded 5' primer, a second PCR ran 7 to 11 cycles. TCRdb called the 5' RACE reads again in MiXCR, with one record for every CDR3 protein. The sample lists about a million distinct CDR3 sequences, around two fifths seen once, with roughly 13% in the top ten. The genes are TRBV9 and TRBJ1-5; D is ambiguous. The sequenced sample was blood. The receptor was isolated from a man younger than 35 in good health. CDR3 nucleotide sequence: TGTGCCAGCAGCGAACGGGCAGGTCATCAGCCCCAGCATTTT. Translating gives CASSERAGHQPQHF.